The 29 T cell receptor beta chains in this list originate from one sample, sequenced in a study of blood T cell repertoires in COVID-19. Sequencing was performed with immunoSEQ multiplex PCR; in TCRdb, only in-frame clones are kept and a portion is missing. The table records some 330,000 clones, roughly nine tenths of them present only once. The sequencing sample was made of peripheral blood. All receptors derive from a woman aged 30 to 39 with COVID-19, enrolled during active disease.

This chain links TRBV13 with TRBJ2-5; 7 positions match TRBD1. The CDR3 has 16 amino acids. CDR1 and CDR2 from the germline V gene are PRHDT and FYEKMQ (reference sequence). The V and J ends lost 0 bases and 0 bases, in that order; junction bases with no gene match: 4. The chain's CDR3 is CASSLGGTAYQETQYF. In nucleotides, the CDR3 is TGTGCCAGCAGCTTAGGTGGGACAGCCTACCAAGAGACCCAGTACTTC.

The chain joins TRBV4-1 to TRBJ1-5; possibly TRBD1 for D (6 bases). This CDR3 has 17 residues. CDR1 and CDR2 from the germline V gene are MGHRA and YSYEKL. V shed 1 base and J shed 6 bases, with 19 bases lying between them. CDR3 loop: CASSQVLKGGDSQPQHF. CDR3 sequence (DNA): TGCGCCAGCAGCCAAGTGCTTAAAGGGGGTGACTCTCAGCCCCAGCATTTT.

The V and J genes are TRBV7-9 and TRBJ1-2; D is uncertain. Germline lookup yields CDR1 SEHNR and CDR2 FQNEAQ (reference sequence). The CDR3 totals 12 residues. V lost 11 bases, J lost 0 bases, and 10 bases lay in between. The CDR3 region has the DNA TGTGCCCTATTTTCCGCTAACTATGGCTACACCTTC. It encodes CALFSANYGYTF.

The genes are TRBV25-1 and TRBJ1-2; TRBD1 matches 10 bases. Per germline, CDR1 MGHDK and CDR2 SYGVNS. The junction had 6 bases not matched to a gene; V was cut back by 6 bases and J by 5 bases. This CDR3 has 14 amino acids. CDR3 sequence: CASRRQGAEYGYTF. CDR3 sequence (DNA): TGTGCCAGCAGGAGACAGGGGGCTGAGTATGGCTACACCTTC.

CDR3 coding DNA: TGTGCCAGCAGTGCCTCACTCGACAATGAGCAGTTCTTC. Protein sequence: CASSASLDNEQFF. This rearrangement joins TRBV2 to TRBJ2-1, with D unclear. The CDR3 has 13 amino acids. Germline CDR1 and CDR2: SNHLY and FYNNEI. Between the trimmed V and J ends, which lost 4 bases and 5 bases, there was a span of 9 bases.

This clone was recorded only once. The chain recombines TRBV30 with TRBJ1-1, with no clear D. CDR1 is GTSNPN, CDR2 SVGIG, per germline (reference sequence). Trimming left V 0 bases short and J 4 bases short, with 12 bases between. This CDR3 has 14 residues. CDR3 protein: CAWSVVAGGTEAFF. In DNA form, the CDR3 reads TGTGCCTGGAGTGTAGTAGCGGGCGGCACTGAAGCTTTCTTT. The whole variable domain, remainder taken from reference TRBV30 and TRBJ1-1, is SQTIHQWPATLVQPVGSPLSLECTVEGTSNPNLYWYRQAAGRGLQLLFYSVGIGQISSEVPQNLSASRPQDRQFILSSKKLLLSDSGFYLCAWSVVAGGTEAFFGQGTRLTVV.

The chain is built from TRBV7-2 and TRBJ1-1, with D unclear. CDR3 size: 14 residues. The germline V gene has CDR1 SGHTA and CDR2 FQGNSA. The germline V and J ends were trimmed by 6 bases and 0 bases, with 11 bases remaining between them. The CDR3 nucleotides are TGTGCCAGCAGGGAGAGCATAATGAACACTGAAGCTTTCTTT. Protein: CASRESIMNTEAFF.

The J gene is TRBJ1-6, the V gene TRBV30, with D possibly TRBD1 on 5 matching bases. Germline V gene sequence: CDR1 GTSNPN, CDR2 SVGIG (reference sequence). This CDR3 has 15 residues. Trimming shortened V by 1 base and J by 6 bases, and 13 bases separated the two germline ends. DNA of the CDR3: TGTGCCTGGAGTGAGGAGGGGACTACTAATTCACCCCTCCACTTT. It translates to CAWSEEGTTNSPLHF.

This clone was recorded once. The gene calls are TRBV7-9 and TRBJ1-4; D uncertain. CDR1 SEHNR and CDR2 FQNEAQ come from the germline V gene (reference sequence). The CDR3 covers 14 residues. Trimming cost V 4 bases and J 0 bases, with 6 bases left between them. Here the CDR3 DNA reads TGTGCCAGCAGCTACGGGACAACTAATGAAAAACTGTTTTTT. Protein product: CASSYGTTNEKLFF. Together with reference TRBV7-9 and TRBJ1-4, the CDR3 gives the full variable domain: DTGVSQNPRHKITKRGQNVTFRCDPISEHNRLYWYRQTLGQGPEFLTYFQNEAQLEKSRLLSDRFSAERPKGSFSTLEIQRTEQGDSAMYLCASSYGTTNEKLFFGSGTQLSVL.

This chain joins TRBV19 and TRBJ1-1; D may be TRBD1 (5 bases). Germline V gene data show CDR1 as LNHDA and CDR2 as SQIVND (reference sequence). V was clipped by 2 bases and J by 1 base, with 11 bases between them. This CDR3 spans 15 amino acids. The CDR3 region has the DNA TGTGCCAGTAGTATATCCGGGGGGGGGAACACTGAAGCTTTCTTT. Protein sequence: CASSISGGGNTEAFF.

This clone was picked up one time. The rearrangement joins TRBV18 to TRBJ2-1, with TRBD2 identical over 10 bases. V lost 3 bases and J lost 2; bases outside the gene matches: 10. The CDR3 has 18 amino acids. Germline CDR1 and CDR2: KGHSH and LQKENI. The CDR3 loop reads CASSPGLAGVRTYNEQFF. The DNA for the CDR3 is TGTGCCAGCTCACCTGGCCTAGCGGGGGTCCGTACCTACAATGAGCAGTTCTTC.

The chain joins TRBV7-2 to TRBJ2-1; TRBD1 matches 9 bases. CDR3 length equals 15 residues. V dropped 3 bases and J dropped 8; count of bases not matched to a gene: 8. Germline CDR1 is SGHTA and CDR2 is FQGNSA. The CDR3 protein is CASSFSGQGRDEQFF. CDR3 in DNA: TGTGCCAGCAGCTTCTCGGGACAGGGTAGGGATGAGCAGTTCTTC.

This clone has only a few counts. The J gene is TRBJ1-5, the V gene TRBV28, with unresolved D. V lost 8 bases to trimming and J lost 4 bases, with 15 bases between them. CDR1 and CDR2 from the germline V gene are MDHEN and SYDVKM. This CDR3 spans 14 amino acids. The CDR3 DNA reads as TGTGCCAGCGCGCTCCATGGAGCGAATCAGCCCCAGCATTTT. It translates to CASALHGANQPQHF.

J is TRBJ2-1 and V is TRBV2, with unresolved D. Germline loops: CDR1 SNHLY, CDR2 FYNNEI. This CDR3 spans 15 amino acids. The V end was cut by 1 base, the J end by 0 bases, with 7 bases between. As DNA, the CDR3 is TGTGCCAGCAGTGAAGACACTACCTCCTACAATGAGCAGTTCTTC. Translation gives CASSEDTTSYNEQFF.

The CDR3 spells CASSQVGVAGGSGTDTQYF. As DNA, the CDR3 is TGCGCCAGCAGCCAAGTCGGGGTAGCGGGGGGGTCGGGCACAGATACGCAGTATTTT. V gene TRBV4-1 combines with J gene TRBJ2-3; 11 positions match TRBD2. The germline gives CDR1 MGHRA, CDR2 YSYEKL. V dropped 1 base and J dropped 1; count of bases not matched to a gene: 10. The CDR3 is 19 residues long.

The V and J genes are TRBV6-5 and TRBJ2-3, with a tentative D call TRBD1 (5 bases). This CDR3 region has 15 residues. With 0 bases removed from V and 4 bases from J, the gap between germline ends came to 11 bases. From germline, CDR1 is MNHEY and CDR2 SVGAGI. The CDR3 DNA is TGTGCCAGCAGTTACTCAGGGGCGTATTCAGATACGCAGTATTTT. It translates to CASSYSGAYSDTQYF.

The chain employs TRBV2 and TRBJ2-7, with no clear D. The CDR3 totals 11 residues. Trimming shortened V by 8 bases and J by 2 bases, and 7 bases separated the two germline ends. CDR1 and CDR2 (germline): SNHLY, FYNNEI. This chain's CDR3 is CASGLPYEQYF. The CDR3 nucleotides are TGTGCCAGCGGGCTACCCTACGAGCAGTACTTC.

The CDR3 bases are TGTGCCAGTAGTGAGAGCTCCTCTGGAAACACCATATATTTT. Translated: CASSESSSGNTIYF. The V call is TRBV19, the J call TRBJ1-3; D unresolved. The CDR3 runs to 14 residues. Deletions cut 5 bases from V and 0 bases from J, with 8 bases between. From germline, CDR1 is LNHDA and CDR2 SQIVND (reference sequence).

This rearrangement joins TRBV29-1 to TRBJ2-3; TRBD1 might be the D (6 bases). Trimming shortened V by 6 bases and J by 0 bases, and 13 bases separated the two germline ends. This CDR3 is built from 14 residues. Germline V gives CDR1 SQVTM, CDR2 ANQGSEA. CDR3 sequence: CSVKATGSTDTQYF. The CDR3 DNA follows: TGCAGCGTAAAGGCGACAGGTAGCACAGATACGCAGTATTTT.

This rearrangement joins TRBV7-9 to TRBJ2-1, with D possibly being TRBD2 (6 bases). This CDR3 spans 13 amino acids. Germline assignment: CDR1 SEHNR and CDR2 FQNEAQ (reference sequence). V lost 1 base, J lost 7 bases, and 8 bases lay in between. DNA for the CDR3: TGTGCCAGCAGCTTAGGGGGAGGTAATGAGCAGTTCTTC. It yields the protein CASSLGGGNEQFF.

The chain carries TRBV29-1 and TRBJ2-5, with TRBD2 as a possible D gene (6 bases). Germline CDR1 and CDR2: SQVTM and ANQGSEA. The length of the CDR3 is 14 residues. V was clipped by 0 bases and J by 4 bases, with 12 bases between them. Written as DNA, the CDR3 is TGCAGCGTTGAAGAATGGAGGGAACGAGAGACCCAGTACTTC. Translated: CSVEEWRERETQYF.

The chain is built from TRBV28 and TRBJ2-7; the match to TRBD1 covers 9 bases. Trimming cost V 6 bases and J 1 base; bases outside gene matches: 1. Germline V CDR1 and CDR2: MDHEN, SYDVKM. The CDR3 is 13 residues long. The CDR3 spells CASRGTGSYEQYV. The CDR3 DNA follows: TGTGCCAGCAGAGGGACAGGGTCCTACGAGCAGTACGTC.

In DNA form, the CDR3 reads TGTGCCAGCTCAAAAGCGAACACTGAAGCTTTCTTT. This translates into CASSKANTEAFF. The chain recombines TRBV18 with TRBJ1-1; D remains ambiguous. The CDR3 has 12 residues. Germline V gives CDR1 KGHSH, CDR2 LQKENI. V was shortened by 5 bases and J by 1 base, with 5 bases between the two germline ends.

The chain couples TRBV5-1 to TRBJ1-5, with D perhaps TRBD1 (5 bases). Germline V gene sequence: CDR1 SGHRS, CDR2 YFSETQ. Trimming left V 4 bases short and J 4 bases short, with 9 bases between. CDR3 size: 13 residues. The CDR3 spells CASSLGRNQPQHF. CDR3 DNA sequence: TGCGCCAGCAGCCTGGGGCGGAATCAGCCCCAGCATTTT. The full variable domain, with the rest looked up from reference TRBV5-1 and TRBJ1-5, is KAGVTQTPRYLIKTRGQQVTLSCSPISGHRSVSWYQQTPGQGLQFLFEYFSETQRNKGNFPGRFSGRQFSNSRSEMNVSTLELGDSALYLCASSLGRNQPQHFGDGTRLSIL.

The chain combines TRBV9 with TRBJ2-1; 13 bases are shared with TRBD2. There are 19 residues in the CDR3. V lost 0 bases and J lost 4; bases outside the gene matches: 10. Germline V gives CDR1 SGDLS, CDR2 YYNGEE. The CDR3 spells CASSVGPGRTSGGYNEQFF. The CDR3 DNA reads TGTGCCAGCAGCGTAGGCCCGGGACGGACTAGCGGGGGTTACAATGAGCAGTTCTTC.

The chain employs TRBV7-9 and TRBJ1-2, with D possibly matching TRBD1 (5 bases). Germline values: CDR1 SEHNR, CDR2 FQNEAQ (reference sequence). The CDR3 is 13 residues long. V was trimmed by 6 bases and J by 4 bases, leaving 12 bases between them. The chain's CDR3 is CASSPRAAYGYTF. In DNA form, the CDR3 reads TGTGCCAGCAGTCCCAGGGCTGCCTATGGCTACACCTTC.

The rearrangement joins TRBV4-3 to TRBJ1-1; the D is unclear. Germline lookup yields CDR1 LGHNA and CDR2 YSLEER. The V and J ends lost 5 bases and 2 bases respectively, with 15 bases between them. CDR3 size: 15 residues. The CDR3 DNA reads TGCGCCAGCAGCAATTTTCCGGGAGGAAACACTGAAGCTTTCTTT. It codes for CASSNFPGGNTEAFF.

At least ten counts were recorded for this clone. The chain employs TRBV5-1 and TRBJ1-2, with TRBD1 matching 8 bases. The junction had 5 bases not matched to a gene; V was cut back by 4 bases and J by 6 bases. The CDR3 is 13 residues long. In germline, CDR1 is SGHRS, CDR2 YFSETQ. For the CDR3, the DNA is TGCGCCAGCAGCCCCGACAGGGGAGATGGCTACACCTTC. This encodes CASSPDRGDGYTF.

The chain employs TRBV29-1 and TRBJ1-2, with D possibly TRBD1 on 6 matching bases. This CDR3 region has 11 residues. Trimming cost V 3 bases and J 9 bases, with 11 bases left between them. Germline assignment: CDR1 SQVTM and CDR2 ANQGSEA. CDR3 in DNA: TGCAGCGTTGATCCAGGGGCGAGCTACACCTTC. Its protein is CSVDPGASYTF.